A single sample is the source of the 24 T cell receptor beta chains below, sequenced in a study of TET2 disruption in CD19-targeted CAR T cells. Described treatment: autologous CTL019 cells: CD19 CAR with 4-1BB and CD3 zeta domains. These TCRs' antigens remain unknown. Produced via immunoSEQ multiplex PCR; TCRdb's table is partial and in-frame only. The ten most abundant clones cover 1.9% of a sample with fewer than 30,000 clones. This specimen consisted of CD8- CAR+ T cells sorted from cultured blood T cells, obtained for CD19 CAR T cell therapy. Specified subset: CD8-negative CAR-positive T cells from the infusion product. The receptors come from a man aged 70-80 years with chronic lymphocytic leukemia.

Concerning this clone: The read gets to within 3 residues of the CDR3 end, and the germline J gene fills in the rest. The gene calls are TRBV30 and TRBJ1-1; 10 bases agree with TRBD1. The CDR3 contains 15 residues. The germline CDR1 and CDR2 sequences are GTSNPN and SVGIG (reference sequence). J gave up 6 bases and V 0 bases, and 7 bases lay outside the gene matches. The CDR3 region is CAWSVLGQGNAEAFF. The part of the CDR3 DNA that was read is TGTGCCTGGAGTGTACTGGGACAGGGGAATGCTGAA. Looking up the rest from reference TRBV30 and TRBJ1-1 gives the full variable domain: SQTIHQWPATLVQPVGSPLSLECTVEGTSNPNLYWYRQAAGRGLQLLFYSVGIGQISSEVPQNLSASRPQDRQFILSSKKLLLSDSGFYLCAWSVLGQGNAEAFFGQGTRLTVV.

In regard to this clone: Sequencing ends 3 residues short of the CDR3 end; the germline J gene provides the rest. The J gene is TRBJ2-4, the V gene TRBV20-1; D is perhaps TRBD1 (6 bases). Germline loops: CDR1 DFQATT, CDR2 SNEGSKA (reference sequence). This CDR3 comprises 14 residues. The DNA read from the CDR3 is TGCAGTGCTAGAGGGACAGATAGCAATCAGCCT. Amino acid sequence: CSARGTDSNQP. The full-length CDR3 reads as CSARGTDSNQPQYF.

About this clone: The read gets to within 3 residues of the CDR3 end, and the germline J gene fills in the rest. The rearrangement links TRBV20-1 to TRBJ2-4; D not resolved. The length of the CDR3 is 14 residues. CDR1 DFQATT and CDR2 SNEGSKA come from the germline V gene (reference sequence). This CDR3 is CSARSARPNQPQYF. CDR3 bases read: TGCAGTGCTAGATCGGCCAGGCCTAATCAGCCT.

As for this clone: Coverage ceases 3 residues before the CDR3 finishes, and the germline J gene fills in the end. The genes are TRBV20-1 and TRBJ2-1; 10 nucleotides line up with TRBD2. V was pared by 6 bases and J by 9 bases, with 14 bases of the junction left unmatched. Germline CDR1 and CDR2: DFQATT and SNEGSKA (reference sequence). The CDR3 spans 15 residues. The CDR3 protein is CSARGRERGGVEQFF. Incomplete CDR3 DNA: TGCAGTGCCCGAGGGCGGGAGCGGGGGGGCGTTGAG.

About this clone itself: Read coverage stops 3 residues before the CDR3 terminus; the germline J gene supplies the remainder. The genes are TRBV5-5 and TRBJ2-4, with D possibly TRBD1 on 5 matching bases. The V gene's germline CDR1 is SGHKS and CDR2 YYEKEE (reference sequence). CDR3 size: 15 residues. CDR3 in amino acids: CASSLGVGEQETQYF. The CDR3 bases that were read are TGTGCCAGCAGCTTGGGTGTAGGGGAACAAGAGACT. The full variable domain, in which reference TRBV5-5 and TRBJ2-4 provide the parts outside the CDR3, is DAGVTQSPTHLIKTRGQQVTLRCSPISGHKSVSWYQQVLGQGPQFIFQYYEKEERGRGNFPDRFSARQFPNYSSELNVNALLLGDSALYLCASSLGVGEQETQYFGAGTRLSVL.

Remarks on this clone: The read falls 3 residues short of the CDR3 end, and the missing part is taken from the germline J gene. This chain joins TRBV18 and TRBJ1-2; the D is unclear. Germline V gives CDR1 KGHSH, CDR2 LQKENI. The CDR3 runs 12 residues. CDR3 bases read: TGTGCCAGCTCACGCATACCAGATACC. The encoded protein is CASSRIPDT. The CDR3, in full, reads CASSRIPDTYTF.

This clone shows up as medium-sized by frequency. The read stops 3 residues short of the end of the CDR3; the missing end is completed from the germline J gene. The chain carries TRBV6-2 or TRBV6-3 and TRBJ2-2; D is ambiguous. The V end was cut by 7 bases, the J end by 6 bases, with 6 bases between. Germline CDR1 is MNHEY and CDR2 is SVGEGT. The CDR3 length is 11 residues. CDR3 loop: CASNFAGELFF. The CDR3 DNA, read in part, is TGTGCCAGCAACTTTGCCGGGGAG.

Details on this clone: The read halts 3 residues ahead of the CDR3 end, with the missing end drawn from the germline J gene. The chain is built from TRBV4-1 and TRBJ2-3; weak D call: TRBD1 (6 bases). Looked up from germline, CDR1 is MGHRA and CDR2 is YSYEKL. The CDR3 has 16 residues. The V end lost 4 bases, the J end lost 6 bases, and 20 bases lay between the germline ends. The CDR3 here is CASSPDRYRGSDTQYF. Partial CDR3 DNA: TGCGCCAGCAGCCCCGACAGGTACCGGGGTTCGGATACG.

In regard to this clone: The read is 3 residues too short to cover the CDR3 end, so that end is filled in from the germline J gene. The chain joins TRBV4-2 to TRBJ2-3; 12 nucleotides line up with TRBD2. The CDR3 is 19 residues long. Germline V gives CDR1 LGHNA, CDR2 YNFKEQ. Trimming at V came to 2 bases and at J to 2 bases, leaving 11 bases not matched to a gene. CDR3 sequence reads: CASSQQASGGAELTDTQYF. The part of the CDR3 DNA that was read is TGTGCCAGCAGCCAACAAGCTAGCGGGGGGGCCGAACTCACAGATACG.

As to this clone: The read terminates 3 residues before the CDR3 end, so the remaining end is supplied by the germline J gene. This same CDR3 is encoded by further DNA sequences in the sample. The V call is TRBV12-3 or TRBV12-4, the J call TRBJ2-3; 7 bases agree with TRBD1. V was clipped by 3 bases and J by 4 bases; unmatched bases: 4. The CDR3 extends over 14 amino acids. Partial CDR3 DNA: TGTGCCAGCAGTTTGGGGACAGTTCCAGATACG. Amino acid sequence: CASSLGTVPDT. The entire CDR3 sequence reads CASSLGTVPDTQYF.

To note about this clone: The CDR3 end is not reached by the read, which stops 3 residues before it; the germline J gene fills it in. The chain combines TRBV5-4 with TRBJ2-5; the match to TRBD2 covers 11 bases. V was pared by 1 base and J by 3 bases, with 2 bases of the junction left unmatched. Looked up from germline, CDR1 is SGHNT and CDR2 is YYREEE (reference sequence). The CDR3 loop spans 15 amino acids. The CDR3 bases that were read are TGTGCCAGCAGCTTGAAACTAGCGGGGGAAGAGACC. The encoded protein is CASSLKLAGEET. The entire CDR3 protein is CASSLKLAGEETQYF.

To note about this clone: The read gets to within 3 residues of the CDR3 end, and the germline J gene fills in the rest. This chain links TRBV2 with TRBJ2-4; D call uncertain. The CDR3 totals 14 residues. Germline CDR1 is SNHLY and CDR2 is FYNNEI. The part of the CDR3 DNA that was read is TGTGCCAGCAGTGAAAATGCAGGAAGTCAGCCT. Its translation is CASSENAGSQP. The CDR3 in its entirety is CASSENAGSQPQYF.

Regarding this clone: The read terminates 3 residues ahead of where the CDR3 ends, so the germline J gene completes it. The chain links TRBV19 to TRBJ1-1, with a tentative D call TRBD1 (5 bases). The CDR3 is 13 amino acids. Germline assignment: CDR1 LNHDA and CDR2 SQIVND (reference sequence). The CDR3 DNA, read in part, is TGTGCCAGTAGCGTGGACGGAAGGGACTCT. As protein: CASSVDGRDS. The entire CDR3 sequence reads CASSVDGRDSAFF. Together with reference TRBV19 and TRBJ1-1, the CDR3 gives the full variable domain: DGGITQSPKYLFRKEGQNVTLSCEQNLNHDAMYWYRQDPGQGLRLIYYSQIVNDFQKGDIAEGYSVSREKKESFPLTVTSAQKNPTAFYLCASSVDGRDSAFFGQGTRLTVV.

A remark on this clone: Coverage ceases 3 residues before the CDR3 finishes, and the germline J gene fills in the end. The rearrangement links TRBV5-1 to TRBJ2-4, with 8 bases identical to TRBD1. Germline loops: CDR1 SGHRS, CDR2 YFSETQ. The length of the CDR3 is 15 residues. The CDR3 bases that were read are TGCGCCAGCAGCTTGGGGACAGGGCCGCCCTATGGT. It codes for CASSLGTGPPYG. The full-length CDR3 reads as CASSLGTGPPYGQYF.

Details on this clone: The CDR3 end falls 3 residues outside the read, so it is completed with the germline J gene. The rearrangement links TRBV5-5 to TRBJ2-7; TRBD1 matches at 9 bases. V trimming: 0 bases; J trimming: 4 bases; junction bases outside the gene matches: 2. CDR3 length: 14 residues. Germline values: CDR1 SGHKS, CDR2 YYEKEE (reference sequence). The covered CDR3 bases are TGTGCCAGCAGCTTGGGACAGGGGGTTTACGAG. This codes for CASSLGQGVYE. From start to end, the CDR3 is CASSLGQGVYEQYF.

With respect to this clone: The read comes to an end 3 residues before the CDR3 does, leaving the germline J gene to fill in the end. The chain recombines TRBV18 with TRBJ1-2; D might be TRBD1 (5 bases). Germline V gene sequence: CDR1 KGHSH, CDR2 LQKENI. The CDR3 runs to 17 residues. Trimming removed 1 base from V and 4 bases from J, with 19 bases in between. The CDR3 sequence: CASSPQSGQGFGYGYTF. Incomplete CDR3 DNA: TGTGCCAGCTCACCACAGTCGGGTCAGGGATTCGGCTATGGC.

Turning to this clone: The read gets to within 3 residues of the CDR3 end, and the germline J gene fills in the rest. This sample includes further DNA sequences coding for the same CDR3. The rearrangement uses TRBV7-8 and TRBJ1-2; D might be TRBD1 (6 bases). CDR3 length: 14 amino acids. CDR1 and CDR2 (germline): SGHVS, FQNEAQ. The covered CDR3 bases are TGTGCCAGCAGCTTAGGGACAGCATCCTACGAC. Translating it yields CASSLGTASYD. The whole CDR3 region reads CASSLGTASYDYTF.

The chain's CDR3 is CASTKEGDQPQHF. Incomplete CDR3 DNA: TGTGCCAGCACCAAGGAAGGGGATCAGCCC. This rearrangement joins TRBV2 to TRBJ1-5, with D possibly being TRBD1 (5 bases). The sequenced fragment ends 3 residues before the CDR3 boundary, so the rest is inferred from the germline J gene. The CDR3 contains 13 residues. From germline, CDR1 is SNHLY and CDR2 FYNNEI. V lost 7 bases to trimming and J lost 5 bases, with 12 bases between them.

A note on this clone: The read ends 3 residues shy of where the CDR3 ends; the end is completed using the germline J gene. V and J are TRBV7-8 and TRBJ2-4, with 10 bases aligning to TRBD2. Germline V lookup: CDR1 SGHVS, CDR2 FQNEAQ. The CDR3 length is 16 residues. The part of the CDR3 DNA that was read is TGTGCCAGCAGCTTAGGTCCAGCGGGGGGGCAAGAGGCT. Its translation is CASSLGPAGGQEA. The full CDR3 is CASSLGPAGGQEAQYF.

Details on this clone: The missing CDR3 end, 3 residues past where the read stops, is filled in from the germline J gene. This chain links TRBV18 with TRBJ1-1; 7 bases are shared with TRBD1. The CDR3 length is 13 residues. The J segment lost 2 bases and the V segment lost 6 bases, leaving 3 bases of the junction unmatched. Germline V gene sequence: CDR1 KGHSH, CDR2 LQKENI. CDR3 loop: CASSRDSNTEAFF. The CDR3 bases that were read are TGTGCCAGCTCCCGGGACAGCAACACTGAA.

Remarks on this clone: The missing CDR3 end, 3 residues past where the read stops, is filled in from the germline J gene. V is TRBV4-2 and J is TRBJ1-1; D ambiguous. The CDR3 runs to 13 residues. Germline CDR1 reads LGHNA; CDR2 reads YNFKEQ. CDR3 bases read: TGTGCCAGCAGCCAGACTACCGGGGTAGAA. It yields the protein CASSQTTGVE. The entire CDR3 is CASSQTTGVEAFF.

By frequency, this clone is medium-sized. The DNA read from the CDR3 is TGTGCCAGCAGCGTAGGGCAGGGGGCAGGTCAGCCC. Translation: CASSVGQGAGQP. The whole CDR3 protein reads CASSVGQGAGQPQHF. The V call is TRBV9, the J call TRBJ1-5; 8 bases are shared with TRBD1. The sequenced fragment ends 3 residues before the CDR3 boundary, so the rest is inferred from the germline J gene. The CDR3 is made up of 15 amino acids. The germline gives CDR1 SGDLS, CDR2 YYNGEE. J lost 6 bases, V lost 0 bases, and 5 bases had no gene match.

With respect to this clone: The CDR3 goes on 3 residues after the read ends, and that part is filled in from the germline J gene. This chain links TRBV5-5 with TRBJ1-2; 8 nucleotides agree with TRBD1. The CDR3 covers 15 residues. Per germline, CDR1 SGHKS and CDR2 YYEKEE (reference sequence). Incomplete CDR3 DNA: TGTGCCAGCAGAGACCGGGACAGGACGTACAATGAC. Residues: CASRDRDRTYND. The full CDR3 is CASRDRDRTYNDYTF.

A word on this clone: The read ends 3 residues early relative to the CDR3; the germline J gene fills the gap. The chain combines TRBV5-4 with TRBJ1-6; D is undetermined. This CDR3 comprises 14 residues. V dropped 0 bases and J dropped 6 bases, with 7 bases sitting between them. CDR1 is SGHNT, CDR2 YYREEE, per germline (reference sequence). The CDR3 reads CASSLVDINSPLHF. The covered CDR3 bases are TGTGCCAGCAGCTTGGTTGACATTAATTCACCC.